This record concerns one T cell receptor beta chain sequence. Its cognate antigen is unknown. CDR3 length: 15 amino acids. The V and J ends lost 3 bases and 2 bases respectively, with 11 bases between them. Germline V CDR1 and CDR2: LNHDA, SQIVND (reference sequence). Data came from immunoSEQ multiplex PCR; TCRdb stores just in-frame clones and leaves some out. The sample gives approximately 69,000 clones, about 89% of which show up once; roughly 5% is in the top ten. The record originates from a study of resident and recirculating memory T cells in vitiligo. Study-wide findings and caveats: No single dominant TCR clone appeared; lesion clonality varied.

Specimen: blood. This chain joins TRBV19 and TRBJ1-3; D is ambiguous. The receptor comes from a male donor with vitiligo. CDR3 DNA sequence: TGTGCCAGTAGTATGATAGTGGGAGCTGGAAACACCATATATTTT. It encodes CASSMIVGAGNTIYF.